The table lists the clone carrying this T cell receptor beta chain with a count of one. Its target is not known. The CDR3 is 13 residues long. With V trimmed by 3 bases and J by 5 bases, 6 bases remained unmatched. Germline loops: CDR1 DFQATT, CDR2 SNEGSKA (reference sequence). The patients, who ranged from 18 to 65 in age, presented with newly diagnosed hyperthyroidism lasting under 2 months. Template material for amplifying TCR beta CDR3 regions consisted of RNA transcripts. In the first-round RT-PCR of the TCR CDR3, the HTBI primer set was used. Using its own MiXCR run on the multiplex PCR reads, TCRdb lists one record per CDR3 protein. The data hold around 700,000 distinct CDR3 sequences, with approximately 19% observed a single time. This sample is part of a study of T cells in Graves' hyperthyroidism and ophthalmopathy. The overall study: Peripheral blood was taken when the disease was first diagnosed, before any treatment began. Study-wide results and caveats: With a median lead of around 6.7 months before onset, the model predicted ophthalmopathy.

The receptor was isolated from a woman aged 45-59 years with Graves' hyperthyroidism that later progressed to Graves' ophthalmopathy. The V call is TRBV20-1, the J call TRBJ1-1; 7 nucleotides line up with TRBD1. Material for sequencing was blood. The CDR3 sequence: CSASGQVWTEAFF. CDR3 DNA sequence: TGCAGTGCTAGCGGACAGGTGTGGACTGAAGCTTTCTTT.